These T cell receptor beta chains were read from a single sample in a study of untreated major depressive disorder. The protocol was immunoSEQ multiplex PCR, while the TCRdb copy is restricted to in-frame clones and leaves out a portion. The sample yields about 13,000 clones, around 90% seen once. The specimen sequenced was CD4+ T cells from PBMCs. The receptors derive from a woman aged 25-40 years with major depressive disorder. CDR3s include the opening cysteine and the closing phenylalanine or tryptophan. D genes are given only for firm matches. Part of the rows lack a size; the others show once, few, many or a class for expanded clones.

D	size	V	J	CDR3	DNA
-	-	TRBV6-6	TRBJ1-2	CASINLRTGQYGYTF	TGTGCCAGCATAAACCTCCGAACTGGACAGTATGGCTACACCTTC
TRBD1	-	TRBV4-3	TRBJ2-1	CASSQGRTGQFF	TGCGCCAGCAGCCAGGGTCGGACAGGGCAGTTCTTC
TRBD1	once	TRBV10-3	TRBJ1-2	CAIREQGRPYGYTF	TGTGCCATCAGGGAACAGGGGAGGCCCTATGGCTACACCTTC
-	-	TRBV5-5	TRBJ2-2	CASSPSLELFF	TGTGCCAGCAGCCCCTCCCTGGAGCTGTTTTTT
-	-	TRBV6-5	TRBJ1-2	CASRNRELGGYTF	TGTGCCAGCAGAAACCGGGAGCTCGGTGGCTACACCTTC
-	-	TRBV14	TRBJ2-2	CASSPLGDLGTGELFF	TGTGCCAGCAGCCCCTTGGGCGATTTGGGTACCGGGGAGCTGTTTTTT
-	-	TRBV27	TRBJ1-5	CASSYGNYQPQHF	TGTGCCAGCAGTTATGGGAATTATCAGCCCCAGCATTTT
-	medium-sized	TRBV10-3	TRBJ1-5	CAISVGEGANQPQHF	TGTGCCATCAGTGTCGGGGAAGGGGCTAATCAGCCCCAGCATTTT
TRBD1	-	TRBV7-3	TRBJ2-1	CASSSSGTGVDEQFF	TGTGCCAGCAGCTCATCCGGGACAGGGGTCGATGAGCAGTTCTTC
-	-	TRBV14	TRBJ1-2	CASSHRPRHGYTF	TGTGCCAGCAGCCACCGACCCCGTCATGGCTACACCTTC
-	-	TRBV5-1	TRBJ2-7	CASRGASYEQYF	TGCGCCAGCAGGGGGGCCTCCTACGAGCAGTACTTC
-	-	TRBV11-2	TRBJ1-1	CASSLIGTEAFF	TGTGCCAGCAGCTTAATAGGCACTGAAGCTTTCTTT
-	-	TRBV27	TRBJ2-7	CASSLKGSSSYEQYF	TGTGCCAGCAGTCTAAAGGGCAGTAGCTCCTACGAGCAGTACTTC
-	-	TRBV27	TRBJ2-2	CASSFLRAGVNTGELFF	TGTGCCAGCAGTTTTTTGCGGGCAGGGGTGAACACCGGGGAGCTGTTTTTT
TRBD2	once	TRBV28	TRBJ2-7	CASSLTSGTYEQYF	TGTGCCAGCAGCTTGACTAGCGGCACCTACGAGCAGTACTTC
TRBD1	-	TRBV5-5	TRBJ1-5	CASNRGGNQPQHF	TGTGCCAGTAACAGGGGCGGCAATCAGCCCCAGCATTTT
-	-	TRBV11-3	TRBJ2-7	CASSSRTDPRDEQYF	TGTGCCAGCAGCTCACGAACAGACCCCCGGGACGAGCAGTACTTC
-	-	TRBV28	TRBJ1-2	CASTHVSGGYTF	TGTGCCAGCACCCACGTTTCCGGTGGCTACACCTTC
-	-	TRBV19	TRBJ1-2	CASRGTIANYGYTF	TGTGCCAGTAGGGGGACCATCGCTAACTATGGCTACACCTTC
-	-	TRBV6-5	TRBJ1-1	CASNPRRGTEAFF	TGTGCCAGCAACCCTCGGCGGGGGACAGAAGCTTTCTTT
-	-	TRBV5-8	TRBJ2-1	CASREVIGLGSYNEQFF	TGTGCCAGCAGGGAGGTCATCGGGTTGGGGTCCTACAATGAGCAGTTCTTC
-	-	TRBV28	TRBJ2-5	CASSLLGGVETQYF	TGTGCCAGCAGTTTACTAGGCGGGGTGGAGACCCAGTACTTC
TRBD1	-	TRBV18	TRBJ1-1	CASSPPGQGTNTEAFF	TGTGCCAGCTCACCACCAGGACAGGGAACGAACACTGAAGCTTTCTTT
TRBD1	-	TRBV5-1	TRBJ1-2	CASSYRTGVYGYTF	TGCGCCAGCAGCTACCGGACAGGGGTCTATGGCTACACCTTC
-	-	TRBV30	TRBJ1-2	CAWTSGNLYGYTF	TGTGCCTGGACTAGTGGGAACCTCTATGGCTACACCTTC
TRBD2	-	TRBV7-9	TRBJ2-3	CASRPGLSTDTQYF	TGTGCCAGCAGACCGGGACTAAGCACAGATACGCAGTATTTT
TRBD1	-	TRBV9	TRBJ2-1	CASSAIRQGSYNEQFF	TGTGCCAGCAGCGCCATTAGACAGGGGTCCTACAATGAGCAGTTCTTC
-	once	TRBV9	TRBJ1-1	CASSLQGPHEAFF	TGTGCCAGCAGCCTCCAGGGCCCTCATGAAGCTTTCTTT
TRBD2	-	TRBV9	TRBJ2-1	CASSVGPSGIQGEQFF	TGTGCCAGCAGCGTAGGTCCTAGCGGGATCCAGGGTGAGCAGTTCTTC
-	-	TRBV7-2	TRBJ2-1	CASSLGLVEQFF	TGTGCCAGCAGCTTAGGGTTGGTTGAGCAGTTCTTC
TRBD1	-	TRBV30	TRBJ1-1	CAWSKGTGVFEAFF	TGTGCCTGGAGTAAAGGGACAGGGGTGTTTGAAGCTTTCTTT
-	-	TRBV19	TRBJ1-2	CASSIGWVGYTF	TGTGCCAGTAGTATCGGGTGGGTTGGCTACACCTTC
-	few	TRBV5-1	TRBJ2-3	CASSLVYADTQYF	TGCGCCAGCAGCTTGGTGTACGCAGATACGCAGTATTTT
-	-	TRBV11-2	TRBJ2-5	CASSLVQGQETQYF	TGTGCCAGCAGCTTGGTTCAGGGCCAAGAGACCCAGTACTTC
-	-	TRBV10-1	TRBJ2-5	CASSDGYQETQYF	TGCGCCAGCAGTGACGGCTATCAAGAGACCCAGTACTTC
-	-	TRBV10-3	TRBJ2-7	CATGTQVDSEQYF	TGTGCCACGGGGACTCAAGTTGACAGCGAGCAGTACTTC
TRBD1	few	TRBV30	TRBJ1-2	CAWMGRDRYYGYTF	TGTGCCTGGATGGGGCGGGACAGGTACTATGGCTACACCTTC
TRBD2	-	TRBV19	TRBJ2-2	CASSIGSGRAANTGELFF	TGTGCCAGTAGTATAGGTAGCGGGAGGGCCGCGAACACCGGGGAGCTGTTTTTT
-	-	TRBV6-5	TRBJ2-7	CASSYVRQLRSYEQYF	TGTGCCAGCAGTTACGTGAGACAGTTACGCTCCTACGAGCAGTACTTC
TRBD2	-	TRBV10-2	TRBJ2-1	CASSWDYGNEQFF	TGCGCCAGCAGCTGGGACTATGGGAATGAGCAGTTCTTC
TRBD1	-	TRBV10-3	TRBJ2-7	CAISESGTGRNEQYF	TGTGCCATCAGTGAATCAGGGACAGGGAGGAACGAGCAGTACTTC
-	-	TRBV11-3	TRBJ1-2	CASSPEPSYGYTF	TGTGCCAGCAGTCCCGAACCATCCTATGGCTACACCTTC
-	-	TRBV30	TRBJ2-7	CALQDAYEQYF	TGTGCCTTACAGGACGCTTACGAGCAGTACTTC
-	once	TRBV30	TRBJ2-7	CAYGPGRVYEQYF	TGTGCCTATGGCCCCGGCAGGGTTTACGAGCAGTACTTC
TRBD1	-	TRBV7-2	TRBJ2-7	CASSLATGGRHEQYF	TGTGCCAGCAGCTTAGCAACAGGGGGCCGCCACGAGCAGTACTTC
-	-	TRBV7-9	TRBJ1-2	CASSYDRALNYGYTF	TGTGCCAGCAGTTACGACAGAGCCCTGAACTATGGCTACACCTTC
-	-	TRBV20-1	TRBJ1-1	CSARELHEAFF	TGCAGTGCTAGAGAACTCCACGAAGCTTTCTTT
-	once	TRBV11-3	TRBJ2-7	CASSAYGDGEQYF	TGTGCCAGCAGCGCTTACGGGGACGGCGAGCAGTACTTC
-	few	TRBV5-8	TRBJ2-3	CASSLRGGGRTDTQYF	TGTGCCAGCAGCTTGAGGGGGGGAGGACGCACAGATACGCAGTATTTT
TRBD1	-	TRBV5-1	TRBJ1-1	CASSSDRGQIGTEAFF	TGCGCCAGCAGCTCGGACAGGGGCCAGATCGGCACTGAAGCTTTCTTT
-	-	TRBV11-2	TRBJ2-7	CASSLGSLTDYEQYF	TGTGCCAGCAGCTTAGGCTCTCTGACAGACTACGAGCAGTACTTC
-	few	TRBV19	TRBJ1-1	CASVNRRGEGDTEAFF	TGTGCCAGTGTTAACCGACGAGGGGAAGGGGACACTGAAGCTTTCTTT
-	-	TRBV10-1	TRBJ1-2	CASSESRGYGYTF	TGCGCCAGCAGTGAGTCTCGAGGCTATGGCTACACCTTC